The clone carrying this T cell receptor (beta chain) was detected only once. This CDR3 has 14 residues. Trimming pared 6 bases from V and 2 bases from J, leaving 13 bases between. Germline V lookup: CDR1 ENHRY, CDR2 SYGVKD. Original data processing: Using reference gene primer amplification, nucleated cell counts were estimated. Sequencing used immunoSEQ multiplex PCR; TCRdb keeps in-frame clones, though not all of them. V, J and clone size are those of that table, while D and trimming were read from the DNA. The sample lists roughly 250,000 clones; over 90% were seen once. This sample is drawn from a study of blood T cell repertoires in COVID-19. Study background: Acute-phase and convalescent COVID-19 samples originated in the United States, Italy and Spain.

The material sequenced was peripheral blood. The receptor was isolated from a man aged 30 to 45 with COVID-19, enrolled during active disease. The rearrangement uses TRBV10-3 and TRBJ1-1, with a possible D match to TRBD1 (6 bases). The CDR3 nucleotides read TGTGCCATCAGCCCGGGACAAATAAACACTGAAGCTTTCTTT. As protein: CAISPGQINTEAFF.